The source of this T cell receptor (beta chain) is a study of T-cell memory formation after mild COVID-19. TCRdb re-derived calls from the 5' RACE reads in MiXCR, one entry per CDR3 protein. The sample lists fewer than 700,000 distinct CDR3 sequences, about a sixth occurring once. In this sample, this clonotype turned up a few times. After removal of 3 bases from V and 4 bases from J, the junction contained 9 bases not matched to a gene. CDR3 length: 15 residues. Germline CDR1 is SGHRS and CDR2 is YFSETQ. This sequence originates from an adult woman who had mild COVID-19 (a few samples of this study predate the infection). Cell type and time point are not known. Sequencing was done on a sample of PBMCs or a T cell subset sorted from them (not recorded which). V gene TRBV5-1 combines with J gene TRBJ1-1, with 7 bases identical to TRBD1. CDR3 residues: CASSSYRGVSTEAFF. The CDR3 bases are TGCGCCAGCAGCTCCTACAGGGGAGTAAGCACTGAAGCTTTCTTT.